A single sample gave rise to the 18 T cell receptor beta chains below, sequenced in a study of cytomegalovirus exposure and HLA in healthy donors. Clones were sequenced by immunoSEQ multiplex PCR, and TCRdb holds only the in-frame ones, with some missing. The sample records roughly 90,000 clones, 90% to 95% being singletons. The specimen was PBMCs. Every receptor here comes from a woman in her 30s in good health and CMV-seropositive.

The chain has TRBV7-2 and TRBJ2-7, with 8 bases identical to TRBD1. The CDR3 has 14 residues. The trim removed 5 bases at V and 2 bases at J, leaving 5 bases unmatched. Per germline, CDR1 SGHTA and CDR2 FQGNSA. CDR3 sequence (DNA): TGTGCCAGCAGCCCACGACAGGGGACCTACGAGCAGTACTTC. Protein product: CASSPRQGTYEQYF. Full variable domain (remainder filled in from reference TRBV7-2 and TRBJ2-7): GAGVSQSPSNKVTEKGKDVELRCDPISGHTALYWYRQSLGQGLEFLIYFQGNSAPDKSGLPSDRFSAERTGGSVSTLTIQRTQQEDSAVYLCASSPRQGTYEQYFGPGTRLTVT.

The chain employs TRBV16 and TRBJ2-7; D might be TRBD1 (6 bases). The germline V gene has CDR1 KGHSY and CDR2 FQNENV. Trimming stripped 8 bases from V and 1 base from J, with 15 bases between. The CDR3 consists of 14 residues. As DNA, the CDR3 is TGTGCCAGCTGTAACCGGGACAAATCCTACGAGCAGTACTTC. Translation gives CASCNRDKSYEQYF.

This CDR3 reads CASTTVSNQPQHF. The CDR3, as DNA: TGTGCCAGTACTACGGTTAGCAATCAGCCCCAGCATTTT. The chain joins TRBV19 to TRBJ1-5; no definite D call. Trimming stripped 7 bases from V and 0 bases from J, with 7 bases between. The length of the CDR3 is 13 residues. In germline, CDR1 is LNHDA, CDR2 SQIVND (reference sequence).

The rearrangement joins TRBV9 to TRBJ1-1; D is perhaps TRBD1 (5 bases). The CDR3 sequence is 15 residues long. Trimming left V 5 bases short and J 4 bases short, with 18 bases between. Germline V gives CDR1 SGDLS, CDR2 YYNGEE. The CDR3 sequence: CASREGAGGSTEAFF. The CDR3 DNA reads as TGTGCCAGCAGAGAAGGGGCAGGCGGAAGCACTGAAGCTTTCTTT.

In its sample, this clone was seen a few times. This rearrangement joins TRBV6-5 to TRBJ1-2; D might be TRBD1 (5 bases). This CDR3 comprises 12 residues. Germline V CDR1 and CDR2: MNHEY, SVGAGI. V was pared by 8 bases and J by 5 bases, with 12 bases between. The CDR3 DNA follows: TGTGCCAGCGCCGGTCCAGGGTATGGCTACACCTTC. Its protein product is CASAGPGYGYTF.

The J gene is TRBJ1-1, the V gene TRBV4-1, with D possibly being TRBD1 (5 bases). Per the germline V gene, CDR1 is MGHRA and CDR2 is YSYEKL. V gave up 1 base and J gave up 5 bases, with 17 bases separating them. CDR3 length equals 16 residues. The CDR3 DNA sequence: TGCGCCAGCAGCCAAGTATGGGAGGGGCGGGGGACTGAAGCTTTCTTT. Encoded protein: CASSQVWEGRGTEAFF.

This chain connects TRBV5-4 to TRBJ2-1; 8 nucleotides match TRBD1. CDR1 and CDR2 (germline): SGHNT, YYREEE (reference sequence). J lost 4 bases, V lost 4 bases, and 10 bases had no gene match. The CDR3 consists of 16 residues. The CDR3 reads CASSREPGQEYNEQFF. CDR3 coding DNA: TGTGCCAGCAGCCGGGAGCCGGGACAGGAATACAATGAGCAGTTCTTC.

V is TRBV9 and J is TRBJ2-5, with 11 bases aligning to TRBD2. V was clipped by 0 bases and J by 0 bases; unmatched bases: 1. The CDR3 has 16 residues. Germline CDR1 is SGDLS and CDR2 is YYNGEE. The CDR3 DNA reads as TGTGCCAGCAGCGTAGGACTAGCGGGGAACCAAGAGACCCAGTACTTC. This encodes CASSVGLAGNQETQYF. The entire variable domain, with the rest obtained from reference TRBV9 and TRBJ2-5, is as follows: DSGVTQTPKHLITATGQRVTLRCSPRSGDLSVYWYQQSLDQGLQFLIQYYNGEERAKGNILERFSAQQFPDLHSELNLSSLELGDSALYFCASSVGLAGNQETQYFGPGTRLLVL.

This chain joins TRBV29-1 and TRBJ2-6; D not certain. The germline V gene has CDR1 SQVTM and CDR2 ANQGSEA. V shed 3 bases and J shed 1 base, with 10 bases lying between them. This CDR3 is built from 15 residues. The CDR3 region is CSVDSGRSGANVLTF. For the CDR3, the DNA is TGCAGCGTTGATTCTGGCAGATCTGGGGCCAACGTCCTGACTTTC.

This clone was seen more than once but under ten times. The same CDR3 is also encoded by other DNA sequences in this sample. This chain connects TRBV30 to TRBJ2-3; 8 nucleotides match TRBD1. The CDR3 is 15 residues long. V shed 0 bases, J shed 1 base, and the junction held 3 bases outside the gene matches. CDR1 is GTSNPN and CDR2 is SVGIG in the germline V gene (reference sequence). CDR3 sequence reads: CAWSVPGGGTDTQYF. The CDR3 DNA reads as TGTGCCTGGAGTGTGCCAGGGGGCGGCACAGATACGCAGTATTTT.

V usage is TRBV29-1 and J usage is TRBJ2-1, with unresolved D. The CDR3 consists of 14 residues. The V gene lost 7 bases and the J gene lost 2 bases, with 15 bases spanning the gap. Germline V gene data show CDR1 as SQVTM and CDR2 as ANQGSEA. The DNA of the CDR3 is TGCAGCGGTCTTTCGAGTCGCACCTACAATGAGCAGTTCTTC. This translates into CSGLSSRTYNEQFF.

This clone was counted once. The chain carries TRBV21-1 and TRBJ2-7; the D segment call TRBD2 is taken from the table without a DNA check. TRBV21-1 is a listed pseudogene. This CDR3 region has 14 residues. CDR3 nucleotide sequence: TGTGCCAGCACCACGGGAGGGGACGGCTACGAGCAGTACTTC. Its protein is CASTTGGDGYEQYF.

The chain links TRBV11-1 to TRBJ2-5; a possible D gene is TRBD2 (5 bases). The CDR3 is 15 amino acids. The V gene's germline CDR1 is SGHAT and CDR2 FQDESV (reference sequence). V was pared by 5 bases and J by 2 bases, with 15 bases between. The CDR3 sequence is CASSATRAWQETQYF. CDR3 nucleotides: TGTGCCAGCAGCGCCACTAGGGCTTGGCAAGAGACCCAGTACTTC.

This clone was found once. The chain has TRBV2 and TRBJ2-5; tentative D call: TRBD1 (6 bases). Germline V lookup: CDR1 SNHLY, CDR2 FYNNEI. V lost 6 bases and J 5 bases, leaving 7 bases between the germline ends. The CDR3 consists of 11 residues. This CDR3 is CASRRGETQYF. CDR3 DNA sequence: TGTGCCAGCAGAAGGGGGGAGACCCAGTACTTC.

The CDR3 coding sequence is TGTGCCAGCAGGGAACAGGGAGCTCAGCCCCAGCATTTT. This encodes CASREQGAQPQHF. V is TRBV28 and J is TRBJ1-5; the D gene is possibly TRBD1 (6 bases). Trimming took 6 bases from V and 6 from J, leaving 12 bases between them. The CDR3 covers 13 residues. Per germline, CDR1 MDHEN and CDR2 SYDVKM.

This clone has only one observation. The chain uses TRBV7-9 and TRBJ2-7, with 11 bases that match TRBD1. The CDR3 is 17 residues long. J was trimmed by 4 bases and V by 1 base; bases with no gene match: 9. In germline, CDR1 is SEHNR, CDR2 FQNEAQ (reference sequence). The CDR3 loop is CASSLGIGGTGGYEQYF. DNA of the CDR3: TGTGCCAGCAGCTTAGGTATTGGCGGGACAGGGGGTTACGAGCAGTACTTC.

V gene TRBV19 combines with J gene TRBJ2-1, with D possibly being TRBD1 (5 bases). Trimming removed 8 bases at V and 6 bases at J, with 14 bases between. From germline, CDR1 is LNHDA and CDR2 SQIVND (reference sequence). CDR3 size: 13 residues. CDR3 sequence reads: CASRQPPGNEQFF. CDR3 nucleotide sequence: TGTGCCAGTCGACAGCCCCCTGGCAATGAGCAGTTCTTC.

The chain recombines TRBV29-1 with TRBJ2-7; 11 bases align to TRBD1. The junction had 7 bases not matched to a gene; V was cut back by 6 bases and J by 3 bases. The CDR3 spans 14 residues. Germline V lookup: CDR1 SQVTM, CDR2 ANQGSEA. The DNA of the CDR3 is TGCAGCGTAGACCCCGGGACAGGGGGCTACGAGCAGTACTTC. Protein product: CSVDPGTGGYEQYF.